The 4 T cell receptor beta chains reported below all come from one sample, sequenced in a study of T cell clonotyping in hematopoietic cell transplantation. Clones were sequenced by immunoSEQ multiplex PCR, and TCRdb holds only the in-frame ones, with some missing. This sample carries roughly 11,000 clones, 89% of them seen once, and the ten largest clones take under 5%. Sequencing was performed on peripheral blood mononuclear cells. These receptors all stem from a human donor who either received an allogeneic hematopoietic cell transplant for a myeloid malignancy or was a related donor (not recorded which). Some clones in this sample may be carry-over from other donors' samples.

The chain carries TRBV7-9 and TRBJ2-1; 10 bases align to TRBD1. This CDR3 contains 15 residues. The junction had 7 bases not matched to a gene; V was cut back by 5 bases and J by 6 bases. Germline V gives CDR1 SEHNR, CDR2 FQNEAQ (reference sequence). CDR3 DNA: TGTGCCAGCAGCAGGGACAGGGGACTGACCAATGAGCAGTTCTTC. Its protein product is CASSRDRGLTNEQFF.

The chain links TRBV6-5 to TRBJ1-4; the D gene is possibly TRBD1 (5 bases). The CDR3 covers 12 residues. V was shortened by 6 bases and J by 8 bases, with 10 bases between the two germline ends. Germline CDR1 reads MNHEY; CDR2 reads SVGAGI. CDR3 sequence (DNA): TGTGCCAGCAGCTCCCCAGGGGAAAAACTGTTTTTT. Its protein product is CASSSPGEKLFF.

The rearrangement joins TRBV7-3 to TRBJ2-5, with D hard to call. V was clipped by 2 bases and J by 1 base, with 5 bases between them. The germline V gene has CDR1 SGHTA and CDR2 FQGTGA. This CDR3 comprises 13 residues. CDR3 nucleotides: TGTGCCAGCAGCTTACAGCGCCAAGAGACCCAGTACTTC. It yields the protein CASSLQRQETQYF.

The V and J genes are TRBV4-3 and TRBJ1-1; the match to TRBD1 covers 7 bases. V was clipped by 4 bases and J by 0 bases; unmatched bases: 11. CDR1 is LGHNA and CDR2 is YSLEER in the germline V gene. The CDR3 is made up of 17 amino acids. The CDR3 reads CASSPSFQGGMNTEAFF. CDR3 DNA sequence: TGCGCCAGCAGCCCAAGTTTCCAGGGGGGCATGAACACTGAAGCTTTCTTT.